The 16 T cell receptor beta chains given below trace back to one sample, sequenced in a study of CD8 T cells in ankylosing spondylitis (TCRdb year 2017). Library preparation employed 5' RACE. These reads were obtained on an Illumina HiSeq 2500. TCRdb reanalyzed the raw reads on its own, using fastp at Q25 for trimming and MiXCR for clone calling, and kept in-frame beta chains. A single entry per CDR3 protein holds the most common genes and DNA from its merged rows. The sample table shows about 300,000 distinct CDR3 sequences, and around 10% are seen once. Roughly 9% of the sample is in the top ten clones. The specimen sequenced was blood, either unsorted or a sorted T cell fraction (not recorded which). The receptors derive from a female donor with ankylosing spondylitis or in good health (not recorded which).

This clonotype was found a few times. The chain combines TRBV7-9 with TRBJ1-2, with TRBD1 identical over 7 bases. J gave up 7 bases and V 1 base, and 15 bases lay outside the gene matches. This CDR3 has 17 amino acids. CDR1 and CDR2 (germline): SEHNR, FQNEAQ (reference sequence). CDR3 DNA sequence: TGTGCCAGCAGCTTAGAGTCAGGGGGGACCTCCTCGGCTGGCTACACCTTC. It specifies CASSLESGGTSSAGYTF.

This clonotype was seen many times. This sequence joins TRBV5-1 and TRBJ2-2, with 11 bases lining up with TRBD2. The germline V gene encodes CDR1 SGHRS and CDR2 YFSETQ. With V trimmed by 2 bases and J by 4 bases, 1 base remained unmatched. This CDR3 comprises 15 residues. The CDR3 spells CASSFGLAGTGELFF. As DNA, the CDR3 is TGCGCCAGCAGCTTCGGACTAGCGGGCACCGGGGAGCTGTTTTTT.

J is TRBJ1-4 and V is TRBV20-1, with TRBD1 matching over 8 bases. Unmatched junction bases numbered 11, after V lost 4 bases and J lost 4 bases. CDR1 DFQATT and CDR2 SNEGSKA come from the germline V gene (reference sequence). There are 16 residues in the CDR3. The CDR3 protein is CSAIKQGDRLNEKLFF. In DNA, the CDR3 is TGCAGTGCTATAAAACAGGGGGACCGCCTTAATGAAAAACTGTTTTTT.

The chain is built from TRBV5-1 and TRBJ2-3, with D unclear. The V gene's germline CDR1 is SGHRS and CDR2 YFSETQ. Trimming pared 4 bases from V and 2 bases from J, leaving 17 bases between. This CDR3 is 16 amino acids long. CDR3 amino acids: CASSPRVRQDTDTQYF. Here the CDR3 DNA reads TGCGCCAGCAGCCCACGAGTGCGGCAGGACACAGATACGCAGTATTTT. The whole variable domain, remainder taken from reference TRBV5-1 and TRBJ2-3, is KAGVTQTPRYLIKTRGQQVTLSCSPISGHRSVSWYQQTPGQGLQFLFEYFSETQRNKGNFPGRFSGRQFSNSRSEMNVSTLELGDSALYLCASSPRVRQDTDTQYFGPGTRLTVL.

V gene TRBV6-1 combines with J gene TRBJ2-4, with D hard to call. Per germline, CDR1 MNHNS and CDR2 SASEGT. The CDR3 has 10 residues. The V gene lost 2 bases and the J gene lost 13 bases, with 6 bases spanning the gap. The CDR3 loop is CASSEPKQYF. The CDR3 region has the DNA TGTGCCAGCAGTGAACCCAAACAGTACTTC.

This clonotype was counted at least ten times. This chain uses TRBV7-8 with TRBJ2-5; D is unclear. The V end was cut by 1 base, the J end by 5 bases, with 11 bases between. This CDR3 is 14 amino acids long. In germline, CDR1 is SGHVS, CDR2 FQNEAQ. The CDR3 DNA is TGTGCCAGCAGCTTAGGCTATCAAGTGGAGACCCAGTACTTC. This sequence encodes CASSLGYQVETQYF.

This clonotype was detected ten times or more. The chain has TRBV20-1 and TRBJ2-7; D perhaps matches TRBD2 (6 bases). CDR1 and CDR2 from the germline V gene are DFQATT and SNEGSKA (reference sequence). The CDR3 extends over 13 amino acids. With 5 bases removed from V and 7 bases from J, the gap between germline ends came to 18 bases. Here the CDR3 reads CSAESRDWGEQYF. CDR3 sequence (DNA): TGCAGTGCTGAATCCCGGGACTGGGGGGAGCAGTACTTC.

This clonotype was detected ten times or more. This sequence joins TRBV9 and TRBJ1-5; D is ambiguous. With 0 bases removed from V and 4 bases from J, the gap between germline ends came to 8 bases. This CDR3 comprises 14 residues. Per the germline V gene, CDR1 is SGDLS and CDR2 is YYNGEE. The CDR3 reads CASSVDGANQPQHF. CDR3 DNA: TGTGCCAGCAGCGTAGACGGCGCGAATCAGCCCCAGCATTTT.

This clonotype was recorded many times. V and J are TRBV5-1 and TRBJ1-1, with TRBD1 identical over 9 bases. Trimming cost V 6 bases and J 5 bases; bases outside gene matches: 11. The CDR3 spans 15 residues. Germline V gene sequence: CDR1 SGHRS, CDR2 YFSETQ. The CDR3: CASTTGQGKETEAFF. CDR3 DNA sequence: TGCGCCAGCACCACCGGACAGGGGAAGGAAACTGAAGCTTTCTTT.

The CDR3 loop is CASSQDPSGGAAGNTIYF. CDR3 nucleotide sequence: TGTGCCAGCAGCCAAGATCCTTCCGGAGGGGCTGCTGGAAACACCATATATTTT. The rearrangement links TRBV4-2 to TRBJ1-3; TRBD1 might be the D (5 bases). The length of the CDR3 is 18 residues. The germline gives CDR1 LGHNA, CDR2 YNFKEQ. V lost 0 bases and J lost 2, with 17 bases in between.

The CDR3 nucleotides are TGCGCCAGCAGCCGGAGTATGGGACAGATAAACGAGCAGTACTTC. Its translation is CASSRSMGQINEQYF. The chain links TRBV5-1 to TRBJ2-7, with TRBD1 matching over 7 bases. J gave up 5 bases and V 4 bases, and 12 bases lay outside the gene matches. CDR3 length equals 15 residues. Per germline, CDR1 SGHRS and CDR2 YFSETQ.

This clonotype appeared many times. The chain is built from TRBV10-2 and TRBJ2-1, with D possibly being TRBD2 (5 bases). CDR3 size: 13 residues. V was pared by 7 bases and J by 4 bases, with 11 bases between. Per germline, CDR1 WSHSY and CDR2 SAAADI. The CDR3 sequence: CASTWRVYNEQFF. The CDR3 DNA sequence: TGCGCCAGCACGTGGCGGGTTTACAATGAGCAGTTCTTC.

This clonotype was picked up many times. The chain joins TRBV5-1 to TRBJ2-5, with D perhaps TRBD2 (6 bases). CDR3 length equals 14 residues. Deletions cut 4 bases from V and 4 bases from J, with 14 bases between. Looked up from germline, CDR1 is SGHRS and CDR2 is YFSETQ. CDR3 sequence: CASSRGGSTETQYF. DNA of the CDR3: TGCGCCAGCAGCCGTGGAGGGAGTACAGAGACCCAGTACTTC.

Of note for this clonotype: A clone one base away is much larger, so this may be a read error. This rearrangement joins TRBV29-1 to TRBJ2-7; no reliable D call. The germline CDR1 and CDR2 sequences are SQVTM and ANQGSEA. The CDR3 loop spans 15 amino acids. Trimming removed 7 bases from V and 0 bases from J, with 19 bases in between. For the CDR3, the DNA is TGCAGCGCCGCCCCAGTAAGACACAGCTCCTACGAGCAGTACTTC. Protein product: CSAAPVRHSSYEQYF.

The chain is built from TRBV28 and TRBJ2-1, with D possibly being TRBD1 or TRBD2 (5 bases each). Trimming shortened V by 7 bases and J by 3 bases, and 16 bases separated the two germline ends. This CDR3 has 15 amino acids. Germline V gives CDR1 MDHEN, CDR2 SYDVKM. CDR3 amino acids: CASTPGPSGYNEQFF. CDR3 nucleotide sequence: TGTGCCAGCACCCCGGGGCCTTCTGGCTACAATGAGCAGTTCTTC.

This clonotype was seen ten or more times. The chain has TRBV7-2 and TRBJ2-2; D uncertain. The germline V and J ends were trimmed by 5 bases and 7 bases, with 17 bases remaining between them. This CDR3 region has 15 residues. Looked up from germline, CDR1 is SGHTA and CDR2 is FQGNSA. CDR3 DNA sequence: TGTGCCAGCAGCCCGGATTCAGGAAGATACGGGGAGCTGTTTTTT. The encoded protein is CASSPDSGRYGELFF.